These T cell receptor beta chains were read from a single sample in a study of T cells in Graves' hyperthyroidism and ophthalmopathy. MiXCR, run by TCRdb on the multiplex PCR reads, gives a single entry per CDR3 protein. The sample contains roughly 630,000 distinct CDR3 sequences, about 15% of which appear only once. Sample: blood. These receptors originate from a young woman with Graves' hyperthyroidism. Both conserved end residues are part of each CDR3. The D gene is left open where the match is weak. Some rows mark clone size as missing; the rest say once, few, many or name a class of expanded clone.

CDR3 DNA	CDR3 protein	J gene	V gene	CDR3 length	D gene	clone size
TGTGCCAGCACTACGGGACTAGCTGCAGATACGCAGTATTTT	CASTTGLAADTQYF	TRBJ2-3	TRBV25-1	14	TRBD2	few
TGTGCCAGCAGCGTAAGTTCGTCAGATACGCAGTATTTT	CASSVSSSDTQYF	TRBJ2-3	TRBV9	13	-	many
TGCGCCAGCAGCCAAGATCCTAGCGGGGGGTTGTACTACTACGAGCAGTACTTC	CASSQDPSGGLYYYEQYF	TRBJ2-7	TRBV4-1	18	TRBD2	few
TGTGCCACCAGCAGAGAACAGACAGGGGAAGGTAGCACCCTCCACTTT	CATSREQTGEGSTLHF	TRBJ1-6	TRBV15	16	TRBD1	few
TGTGCCTGGAGTCGCAAGCGGGAGGGCCACACAGATACGCAGTATTTT	CAWSRKREGHTDTQYF	TRBJ2-3	TRBV30	16	TRBD2	many
TGTGCCAGCAGCCAACTTTTTGGGACAGAGAACACCGGGGAGCTGTTTTTT	CASSQLFGTENTGELFF	TRBJ2-2	TRBV3-1	17	TRBD1	-
TGTGCCAGCAGCTCTAGTTCGGAGGACTTCAATGAGCAGTTCTTC	CASSSSSEDFNEQFF	TRBJ2-1	TRBV7-2	15	-	many
TGTGCCACCAGCAGAGTTTGGGGCCCCGGGGAGCTGTTTTTT	CATSRVWGPGELFF	TRBJ2-2	TRBV15	14	-	few
TGTGCCAGCAGATCCTCAGGGGCTGGGAACACTGAAGCTTTCTTT	CASRSSGAGNTEAFF	TRBJ1-1	TRBV27	15	-	many
TGCAGTGCCAGCGCGACAGGCCTTACTTCCTACGAGCAGTACTTC	CSASATGLTSYEQYF	TRBJ2-7	TRBV20-1	15	-	-
TGTGCCACCAGCAGAGATTTGGGACAAGGGAGCACCGGGGAGCTGTTTTTT	CATSRDLGQGSTGELFF	TRBJ2-2	TRBV15	17	-	-
TGCAGCGCCGCTCTAGTCGATGAGCAGTTCTTC	CSAALVDEQFF	TRBJ2-1	TRBV29-1	11	-	few
TGCGCCAGCAGCCCGGACAGGCATAACACCGGGGAGCTGTTTTTT	CASSPDRHNTGELFF	TRBJ2-2	TRBV5-1	15	TRBD1	many
TGTGCCAGCAGCTTAGTTGACTACCCCCTAGCCAAAAACATTCAGTACTTC	CASSLVDYPLAKNIQYF	TRBJ2-4	TRBV11-2	17	-	-
TGTGCCACCAGTGATTTCCAGGGAAACACCGGGGAGCTGTTTTTT	CATSDFQGNTGELFF	TRBJ2-2	TRBV24-1	15	-	few
TGCAGTGCTAGGCGACTAGCTGACTCCTACAATGAGCAGTTCTTC	CSARRLADSYNEQFF	TRBJ2-1	TRBV20-1	15	TRBD2	-
TGCGCCAGCAGCTTGGTGGCGGGGAGCAATCAGCCCCAGCATTTT	CASSLVAGSNQPQHF	TRBJ1-5	TRBV5-1	15	-	many
TGCGCCAGCAGTGAGAGCAGACCCCTCGAGCAGTACTTC	CASSESRPLEQYF	TRBJ2-7	TRBV5-1	13	-	many
TGTGCCAGCCGTTCCATGGGGGAGCAGTACTTC	CASRSMGEQYF	TRBJ2-7	TRBV12-3/TRBV12-4	11	-	many
TGTGCCAGCAGCCTCCAGACAGGGAGGCGCGGGAATTCACCCCTCCACTTT	CASSLQTGRRGNSPLHF	TRBJ1-6	TRBV3-1	17	TRBD1	many
TGTGCCAGCAGTTTAGCGCTTTTGGGGGGGGCCGGGGAGCTGTTTTTT	CASSLALLGGAGELFF	TRBJ2-2	TRBV12-3/TRBV12-4	16	TRBD2	-
TGCAGTGCCCTAGCGGGAGGGACTACCACAGATACGCAGTATTTT	CSALAGGTTTDTQYF	TRBJ2-3	TRBV20-1	15	TRBD2	many
TGTGCCAGCAGTCGACAGGGGGTAAGCTCCTACGAGCAGTACTTC	CASSRQGVSSYEQYF	TRBJ2-7	TRBV6-1	15	TRBD1	many
TGCGCCAGCAGCTTGAGGGGGCTAGCGGCGACCTACGAGCAGTACTTC	CASSLRGLAATYEQYF	TRBJ2-7	TRBV5-1	16	-	many
TGTGCCAGCAGCCGGACTAGCGGGAGCGCCGCAGATACGCAGTATTTT	CASSRTSGSAADTQYF	TRBJ2-3	TRBV11-1	16	TRBD2	many
TGTGCCAGCAGTTACTCGGACAGGGCTAGCAATCAGCCCCAGCATTTT	CASSYSDRASNQPQHF	TRBJ1-5	TRBV6-5	16	TRBD1	many